Sequencing of this T cell receptor (beta chain) was carried out in a study of T-cell reconstitution after alpha-beta-depleted transplantation in children. This clonotype was observed many times. Library preparation (for TCRbeta) was performed with unique molecular identifiers. TCRdb fed the PCR reads into MiXCR, producing one record per CDR3 protein. This table has a few hundred thousand distinct CDR3 sequences, roughly an eighth appearing once. V was shortened by 4 bases and J by 2 bases, with 12 bases between the two germline ends. CDR3 length: 14 residues. The receptor was derived from a human donor who donated a stem cell graft to a child with combined immunodeficiency. The chain recombines TRBV12-3 or TRBV12-4 with TRBJ2-7; tentatively, D is TRBD1 (5 bases). The source was PBMCs from the stem cell graft donor, collected from the stem cell graft. The CDR3 coding sequence is TGTGCCAGCAGTTCCTACAGGAATACCTACGAGCAGTACTTC. Encoded protein: CASSSYRNTYEQYF.